This TCR beta chain appears in the sequencing data of a study of blood T cells in healthy people across ages. Germline V gene sequence: CDR1 SGHTA, CDR2 FQGNSA. This CDR3 is built from 14 residues. Between the trimmed V and J ends, which lost 3 bases and 8 bases, there was a span of 16 bases. Every donor contributed roughly 10 milliliters of peripheral blood by blood draw. Primers used in a second PCR of roughly 7 to 12 cycles were a sample-barcoded 5' primer and a J-beta primer mix. TCRdb reprocessed the 5' RACE reads via MiXCR and lists one record per CDR3 protein. This table has 1.5 million to 2 million distinct CDR3 sequences, less than 50% appearing once.

The TCR was taken from a woman aged 35 to 49 in good health. The specimen sequenced was blood. This chain joins TRBV7-2 and TRBJ1-2; D is unresolved. This CDR3 reads CASSFGRQAPGYTF. CDR3 in DNA: TGTGCCAGCAGCTTCGGCAGGCAGGCGCCCGGCTACACCTTC.